This entry lists 32 T cell receptor beta chains sequenced from one sample in a study of blood T cells in healthy people across ages. For the second PCR, which ran for roughly 6 to 12 cycles, a sample-barcoded 5' primer and a J-beta primer mix were used. TCRdb independently ran MiXCR on the 5' RACE reads; one entry per CDR3 protein. The repertoire consists of 900,000 to 950,000 distinct CDR3 sequences, with about 27% occurring once and the leading ten covering roughly 10%. These records were also assigned to another study, of T cells of mothers and their children.

The sample taken for sequencing was blood. These receptors were obtained from a woman aged 40 to 49 in good health.

J is TRBJ2-3 and V is TRBV5-1, with 11 positions matching TRBD2. With 0 bases clipped from V and 2 bases from J, the junction kept 5 bases outside the gene matches. Germline V gene lookup returns CDR1 SGHRS and CDR2 YFSETQ. This CDR3 contains 17 residues. The CDR3 spells CASSLETSGDITDTQYF. Here the CDR3 DNA reads TGCGCCAGCAGCTTGGAGACTAGCGGGGACATCACAGATACGCAGTATTTT.

The chain carries TRBV9 and TRBJ2-5; maybe TRBD1 (5 bases). The CDR3 loop spans 15 amino acids. The V end was cut by 5 bases, the J end by 2 bases, with 16 bases between. Germline CDR1 is SGDLS and CDR2 is YYNGEE. Written as DNA, the CDR3 is TGTGCCAGCAGTGTAACAGGTTTAGGGCAAGAGACCCAGTACTTC. It codes for CASSVTGLGQETQYF.

V usage is TRBV10-3 and J usage is TRBJ2-5; TRBD1 agrees at 10 bases. TRBJ2-7 explains the end of the DNA better; the J call may be wrong. This CDR3 spans 14 amino acids. Germline-derived CDR1 and CDR2 are ENHRY and SYGVKD. The CDR3 protein is CAISERDRGYEQYF. The CDR3 nucleotides read TGTGCCATCAGTGAAAGGGACAGGGGCTACGAGCAGTACTTC.

This clonotype was counted many times. The gene calls are TRBV7-9 and TRBJ1-2, with TRBD1 matching over 9 bases. CDR3 length equals 15 residues. Per germline, CDR1 SEHNR and CDR2 FQNEAQ (reference sequence). Losses at the gene ends were 5 bases for V and 4 bases for J; bases not matched to a gene: 8. The CDR3 protein is CASSGRTGDFYGYTF. In nucleotides, the CDR3 is TGTGCCAGCAGCGGCCGGACAGGGGATTTCTATGGCTACACCTTC.

There are a few counts of this clonotype. This sequence joins TRBV5-1 and TRBJ2-1; 9 nucleotides agree with TRBD1. V dropped 4 bases and J dropped 4; count of bases not matched to a gene: 6. The germline V gene encodes CDR1 SGHRS and CDR2 YFSETQ. The CDR3 contains 15 residues. This CDR3 is CASSKGQGRYNEQFF. DNA of the CDR3: TGCGCCAGCAGCAAAGGACAGGGGAGATACAATGAGCAGTTCTTC.

The chain combines TRBV19 with TRBJ2-5; unclear D gene. Per the germline V gene, CDR1 is LNHDA and CDR2 is SQIVND (reference sequence). The length of the CDR3 is 15 residues. Trimming removed 6 bases at V and 2 bases at J, with 16 bases between. This CDR3 reads CASSQLSALQETQYF. The DNA of the CDR3 is TGTGCCAGTAGCCAGCTTTCGGCCCTTCAAGAGACCCAGTACTTC.

This clonotype was detected only a few times. The V and J genes are TRBV11-2 and TRBJ2-7; no clear D. CDR1 and CDR2 from the germline V gene are SGHAT and FQNNGV. This CDR3 is 16 amino acids long. V was shortened by 3 bases and J by 3 bases, with 18 bases between the two germline ends. The CDR3 loop is CASSFRGPPPLYEQYF. The CDR3 DNA reads TGTGCCAGCAGCTTCAGAGGTCCCCCACCCCTCTACGAGCAGTACTTC.

The chain links TRBV20-1 to TRBJ1-1; no firm D call. The germline CDR1 and CDR2 sequences are DFQATT and SNEGSKA (reference sequence). V was trimmed by 4 bases and J by 1 base, leaving 16 bases between them. This CDR3 comprises 15 residues. The CDR3 DNA sequence: TGCAGTGCTACCGGGAAGGGAGGATGGAACACTGAAGCTTTCTTT. The encoded protein is CSATGKGGWNTEAFF.

Notes on this clonotype: A much larger clone sits a single nucleotide away, making a read error possible. The chain combines TRBV12-3 or TRBV12-4 with TRBJ2-5; 9 bases fit TRBD2. This CDR3 contains 14 residues. The CDR3, as DNA: TGTGCCCGCAGACCCGGGACTAGCATTGAGACCCAGTACTTC. It translates to CARRPGTSIETQYF.

This chain's CDR3 is CASSLGTNVPDTQYF. The CDR3 bases are TGCGCCAGCAGCTTGGGGACTAATGTTCCAGATACGCAGTATTTT. The rearrangement links TRBV5-1 to TRBJ2-3, with TRBD2 as a possible D gene (6 bases). The CDR3 spans 15 residues. The ends were cut back, 0 bases at V and 4 bases at J, with 12 bases in the middle. Looked up from germline, CDR1 is SGHRS and CDR2 is YFSETQ.

For this clonotype: One end of the junction is discordant with germline, which a read error may explain. CDR3 region: CARSYRGLAGGQDNEQYF. The CDR3 bases are TGTGCCCGCAGCTATAGGGGTCTAGCGGGGGGGCAGGACAATGAGCAGTACTTC. The chain links TRBV7-2 to TRBJ2-7, with 12 bases lining up with TRBD2. The CDR3 sequence is 18 residues long. The germline V gene encodes CDR1 SGHTA and CDR2 FQGNSA.

This clonotype has ten or more counts. This chain uses TRBV27 with TRBJ2-7; 7 bases map to TRBD2. V trimming: 5 bases; J trimming: 0 bases; junction bases outside the gene matches: 4. Germline V gives CDR1 MNHEY, CDR2 SMNVEV (reference sequence). This CDR3 is 14 amino acids long. This CDR3 reads CASSRGESSYEQYF. CDR3 coding DNA: TGTGCCAGCAGTCGGGGGGAAAGCTCCTACGAGCAGTACTTC.

A few counts support this clonotype. This sequence joins TRBV20-1 and TRBJ2-5; no clear D gene. CDR1 and CDR2 from the germline V gene are DFQATT and SNEGSKA (reference sequence). The CDR3 extends over 12 amino acids. The V end lost 5 bases, the J end lost 5 bases, and 12 bases lay between the germline ends. CDR3 in DNA: TGCAGTGCTCTTGGATCCAGGGAGACCCAGTACTTC. This sequence encodes CSALGSRETQYF.

CDR3 sequence: CASSQVTSGGLYEQYF. The CDR3 DNA is TGTGCCAGCAGCCAAGTGACTAGCGGGGGCCTCTACGAGCAGTACTTC. This chain joins TRBV14 and TRBJ2-7, with 12 positions matching TRBD2. The CDR3 is 16 residues long. J was trimmed by 3 bases and V by 1 base; bases with no gene match: 4. Germline values: CDR1 SGHDN, CDR2 FVKESK.

Only one count was recorded for this clonotype. A single base separates this from a much larger clone, so it may be a read error. V usage is TRBV6-6 and J usage is TRBJ2-1, with a possible D match to TRBD2 (5 bases). CDR3 length: 16 residues. Germline CDR1 reads MNHNY; CDR2 reads SVGAGI (reference sequence). Trimming pared 2 bases from V and 13 bases from J, leaving 24 bases between. The CDR3 sequence is CASSYRLGALWETQFF. CDR3 DNA: TGTGCCAGCAGTTACCGGCTAGGAGCCCTTTGGGAGACCCAGTTCTTC.

The rearrangement links TRBV21-1 to TRBJ2-1; the table's D gene call, TRBD1, was not cross checked with the DNA. TRBV21-1 is termed a pseudogene. CDR3 length: 15 residues. The CDR3, as DNA: TGTGCCAGCAGCAAACCTTCCGGGTCCTACAATGAGCAGTTCTTC. As protein: CASSKPSGSYNEQFF.

V and J are TRBV5-1 and TRBJ2-2; D not resolved. The V end was cut by 5 bases, the J end by 2 bases, with 16 bases between. Germline CDR1 SGHRS, CDR2 YFSETQ. The CDR3 runs 16 residues. The CDR3 nucleotides read TGCGCCAGCAGAGTCGGAACCACAGTTAACACCGGGGAGCTGTTTTTT. Translation: CASRVGTTVNTGELFF. The entire variable domain, with the rest obtained from reference TRBV5-1 and TRBJ2-2, is as follows: KAGVTQTPRYLIKTRGQQVTLSCSPISGHRSVSWYQQTPGQGLQFLFEYFSETQRNKGNFPGRFSGRQFSNSRSEMNVSTLELGDSALYLCASRVGTTVNTGELFFGEGSRLTVL.

This rearrangement joins TRBV27 to TRBJ2-5, with D perhaps TRBD1 or TRBD2 (5 bases each). The CDR3 is made up of 15 amino acids. Trimming left V 2 bases short and J 5 bases short, with 15 bases between. The germline V gene has CDR1 MNHEY and CDR2 SMNVEV (reference sequence). The CDR3 DNA follows: TGTGCCAGCAGTTTACTTCCAGGGTGGGGGGAGACCCAGTACTTC. Its translation: CASSLLPGWGETQYF.

This clonotype was counted at least ten times. J is TRBJ2-1 and V is TRBV6-5, with 7 bases identical to TRBD1. CDR1 is MNHEY and CDR2 is SVGAGI in the germline V gene. CDR3 size: 15 residues. The V segment lost 6 bases and the J segment 6 bases; nucleotides outside the gene matches: 11. The CDR3 bases are TGTGCCAGCAGCCTATTACCGGGACAGCTCAATGAGCAGTTCTTC. Its translation is CASSLLPGQLNEQFF.

This clonotype was recorded many times. The J gene is TRBJ1-2, the V gene TRBV9; the match to TRBD1 covers 11 bases. Germline-derived CDR1 and CDR2 are SGDLS and YYNGEE. V lost 3 bases, J lost 8 bases, and 6 bases stayed unmatched. CDR3 length equals 14 residues. CDR3 sequence reads: CASSGGQGAWGYTF. The CDR3 DNA follows: TGTGCCAGCAGCGGAGGACAGGGGGCATGGGGCTACACCTTC.

With respect to this clonotype: A much larger clone sits a single nucleotide away, making a read error possible. The V and J genes are TRBV28 and TRBJ2-4; 11 bases fit TRBD2. The J call may be faulty, since TRBJ2-7 better matches the DNA end. This CDR3 spans 15 amino acids. Germline CDR1 reads MDHEN; CDR2 reads SYDVKM. For the CDR3, the DNA is TGTGCCAGCATGGATACTAGCGGGGGTCTCTACGAGCAGTACTTC. Amino acid sequence: CASMDTSGGLYEQYF.

This chain joins TRBV25-1 and TRBJ1-2, with D tentatively TRBD1 (5 bases). V was shortened by 1 base and J by 6 bases, with 24 bases between the two germline ends. The germline CDR1 and CDR2 sequences are MGHDK and SYGVNS. The CDR3 contains 18 residues. This CDR3 reads CASSEFLNPAGRQDGYTF. CDR3 sequence (DNA): TGTGCCAGCAGTGAATTCCTCAACCCTGCAGGGAGGCAGGATGGCTACACCTTC.

The V and J genes are TRBV7-3 and TRBJ2-5; 8 nucleotides line up with TRBD2. There are 14 residues in the CDR3. Germline CDR1 and CDR2: SGHTA and FQGTGA. J lost 7 bases, V lost 5 bases, and 9 bases had no gene match. CDR3 amino acids: CASSPSGGLGTQYF. CDR3 coding DNA: TGTGCCAGCAGCCCCTCGGGGGGGCTTGGGACCCAGTACTTC.

Remarks on this clonotype: A much larger clone differs from this one at a single base, so this may be a read error. Here the CDR3 DNA reads TGCGGCGTTGAGGGTGGGACAGGGGGCCGGGAGACCCAGTACTTC. Translation: CGVEGGTGGRETQYF. This chain links TRBV29-1 with TRBJ2-5; 12 bases are shared with TRBD1. Germline lookup yields CDR1 SQVTM and CDR2 ANQGSEA. This CDR3 contains 15 residues.

This clonotype was seen only a few times. This chain joins TRBV29-1 and TRBJ1-1, with D possibly TRBD1 on 5 matching bases. CDR1 is SQVTM and CDR2 is ANQGSEA in the germline V gene. This CDR3 spans 16 amino acids. Trimming stripped 6 bases from V and 1 base from J, with 21 bases between. The CDR3 DNA sequence: TGCAGCGTCGACGACAGTTTCGGATGGAAGAACACTGAAGCTTTCTTT. This codes for CSVDDSFGWKNTEAFF.

The chain joins TRBV28 to TRBJ1-1; possible D gene TRBD1, 6 bases. The CDR3 sequence is 16 residues long. Trimming took off 2 bases at V and 5 bases at J, with 18 bases between the two ends. CDR1 is MDHEN and CDR2 is SYDVKM in the germline V gene. The CDR3 sequence: CASSLVGGQTTTEAFF. As DNA, the CDR3 is TGTGCCAGCAGTTTAGTTGGGGGCCAAACGACGACTGAAGCTTTCTTT.

This chain joins TRBV14 and TRBJ2-6; D gene unclear. Germline V lookup: CDR1 SGHDN, CDR2 FVKESK. V dropped 1 base and J dropped 5 bases, with 9 bases sitting between them. This CDR3 has 15 residues. As DNA, the CDR3 is TGTGCCAGCAGCCAAGTGTCAGCTCGGGCCAACGTCCTGACTTTC. The encoded protein is CASSQVSARANVLTF.

This clonotype was found many times. The gene calls are TRBV28 and TRBJ1-5, with TRBD1 as a possible D gene (6 bases). The germline V gene encodes CDR1 MDHEN and CDR2 SYDVKM. Trimming shortened V by 6 bases and J by 2 bases, and 17 bases separated the two germline ends. The length of the CDR3 is 16 residues. The CDR3 here is CASRKGGARGNQPQHF. CDR3 in DNA: TGTGCCAGCAGAAAAGGGGGGGCGCGAGGCAATCAGCCCCAGCATTTT.

The chain couples TRBV18 to TRBJ2-3, with 8 bases lining up with TRBD2. This CDR3 has 17 residues. Germline assignment: CDR1 KGHSH and CDR2 LQKENI. The trim removed 3 bases at V and 1 base at J, leaving 9 bases unmatched. For the CDR3, the DNA is TGTGCCAGCTCACCTCTCCCACTAGCGGATCGCACAGATACGCAGTATTTT. This codes for CASSPLPLADRTDTQYF. Combining the CDR3 with reference TRBV18 and TRBJ2-3 gives the whole variable domain NAGVMQNPRHLVRRRGQEARLRCSPMKGHSHVYWYRQLPEEGLKFMVYLQKENIIDESGMPKERFSAEFPKEGPSILRIQQVVRGDSAAYFCASSPLPLADRTDTQYFGPGTRLTVL.

There are many counts of this clonotype. J is TRBJ2-3 and V is TRBV7-9, with a tentative D call TRBD1 (6 bases). V was clipped by 6 bases and J by 3 bases, with 22 bases between them. The CDR3 loop spans 17 amino acids. Germline CDR1 SEHNR, CDR2 FQNEAQ (reference sequence). The CDR3 reads CASSPRQTWGTTDTQYF. CDR3 sequence (DNA): TGTGCCAGCAGTCCCCGACAGACATGGGGGACAACAGATACGCAGTATTTT. Supplemented by reference TRBV7-9 and TRBJ2-3, the full variable domain reads DTGVSQNPRHKITKRGQNVTFRCDPISEHNRLYWYRQTLGQGPEFLTYFQNEAQLEKSRLLSDRFSAERPKGSFSTLEIQRTEQGDSAMYLCASSPRQTWGTTDTQYFGPGTRLTVL.

The table lists this clonotype with a count of one. The chain joins TRBV28 to TRBJ1-2, with 9 bases that match TRBD1. This CDR3 is built from 17 residues. The trim removed 5 bases at V and 5 bases at J, leaving 15 bases unmatched. Germline assignment: CDR1 MDHEN and CDR2 SYDVKM. CDR3 sequence (DNA): TGTGCCAGCAGTCCACTACTCTTAACAGGGGGCGGATATGGCTACACCTTC. This translates into CASSPLLLTGGGYGYTF.

On this clonotype itself: A much more abundant neighbour one base away suggests this may be a read error. The genes are TRBV7-2 and TRBJ2-7; D not certain. Germline CDR1 is SGHTA and CDR2 is FQGNSA. V was trimmed by 5 bases and J by 5 bases, leaving 25 bases between them. The CDR3 runs 17 residues. CDR3 region: CASSLGSVFAMSDEQYF. DNA of the CDR3: TGTGCCAGCAGCCTGGGGTCCGTCTTTGCAATGTCTGACGAGCAGTACTTC.